The TCR beta chain described here comes from a study of cytomegalovirus exposure and HLA in healthy donors. Measured with immunoSEQ multiplex PCR; TCRdb has only the in-frame clones, and not every one. The sample carries about 65,000 clones, roughly 94% recorded once. Germline V gives CDR1 SNHLY, CDR2 FYNNEI. The CDR3 consists of 11 residues. The ends were cut back, 6 bases at V and 7 bases at J, with 7 bases in the middle. This clonotype originated in a man younger than 35 in good health and CMV-seropositive. The V call is TRBV2, the J call TRBJ2-1; the D gene is possibly TRBD1 (6 bases). The sample comprised PBMCs. CDR3 DNA sequence: TGTGCCAGCAGCCAGGGGAATGAGCAGTTCTTC. Translation gives CASSQGNEQFF. The variable domain in full, with the rest retrieved from reference TRBV2 and TRBJ2-1, is EPEVTQTPSHQVTQMGQEVILRCVPISNHLYFYWYRQILGQKVEFLVSFYNNEISEKSEIFDDQFSVERPDGSNFTLKIRSTKLEDSAMYFCASSQGNEQFFGPGTRLTVL.